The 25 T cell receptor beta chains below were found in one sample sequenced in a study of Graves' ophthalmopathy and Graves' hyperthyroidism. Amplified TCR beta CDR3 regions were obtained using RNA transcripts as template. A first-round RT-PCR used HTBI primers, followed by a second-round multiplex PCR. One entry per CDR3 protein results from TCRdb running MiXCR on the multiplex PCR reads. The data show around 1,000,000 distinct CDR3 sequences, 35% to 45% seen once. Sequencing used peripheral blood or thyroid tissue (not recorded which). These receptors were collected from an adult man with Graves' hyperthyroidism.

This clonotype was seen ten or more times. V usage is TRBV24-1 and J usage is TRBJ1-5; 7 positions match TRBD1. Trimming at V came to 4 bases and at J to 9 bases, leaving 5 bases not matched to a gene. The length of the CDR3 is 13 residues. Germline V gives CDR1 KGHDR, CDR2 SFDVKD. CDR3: CATSDADRSPQHF. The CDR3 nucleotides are TGTGCCACCAGTGACGCGGACAGGTCGCCCCAGCATTTT.

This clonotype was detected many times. The CDR3 region has the DNA TGTGCCAGCAGGGGGACAGGGGTGAATGAAAAACTGTTTTTT. It translates to CASRGTGVNEKLFF. This chain links TRBV2 with TRBJ1-4; 10 nucleotides agree with TRBD1. The trim removed 6 bases at V and 5 bases at J, leaving 3 bases unmatched. Germline-derived CDR1 and CDR2 are SNHLY and FYNNEI. The CDR3 has 14 residues.

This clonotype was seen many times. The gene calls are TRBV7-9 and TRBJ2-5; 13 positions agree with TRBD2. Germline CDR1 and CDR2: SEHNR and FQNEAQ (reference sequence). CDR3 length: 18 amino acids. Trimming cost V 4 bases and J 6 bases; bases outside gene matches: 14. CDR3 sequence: CASSSLGPGTSGTQTQYF. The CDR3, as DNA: TGTGCCAGCAGCTCCCTAGGACCAGGGACTAGCGGGACCCAGACCCAGTACTTC.

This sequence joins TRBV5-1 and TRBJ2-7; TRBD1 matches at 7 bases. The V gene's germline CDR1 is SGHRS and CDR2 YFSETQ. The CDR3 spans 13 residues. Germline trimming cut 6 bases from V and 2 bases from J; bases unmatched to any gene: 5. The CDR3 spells CASNVDRAYEQYF. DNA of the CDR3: TGCGCCAGCAATGTAGACAGGGCCTACGAGCAGTACTTC. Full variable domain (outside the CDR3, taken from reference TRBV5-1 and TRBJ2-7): KAGVTQTPRYLIKTRGQQVTLSCSPISGHRSVSWYQQTPGQGLQFLFEYFSETQRNKGNFPGRFSGRQFSNSRSEMNVSTLELGDSALYLCASNVDRAYEQYFGPGTRLTVT.

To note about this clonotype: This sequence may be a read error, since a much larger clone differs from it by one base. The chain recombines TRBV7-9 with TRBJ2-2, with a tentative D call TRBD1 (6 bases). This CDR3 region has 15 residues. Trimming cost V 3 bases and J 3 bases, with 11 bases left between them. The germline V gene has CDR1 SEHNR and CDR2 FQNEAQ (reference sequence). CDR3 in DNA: TGTGCCAGCAGCTTCAGGACAGAGGACACCGGGGAGCTGTTTTTT. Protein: CASSFRTEDTGELFF.

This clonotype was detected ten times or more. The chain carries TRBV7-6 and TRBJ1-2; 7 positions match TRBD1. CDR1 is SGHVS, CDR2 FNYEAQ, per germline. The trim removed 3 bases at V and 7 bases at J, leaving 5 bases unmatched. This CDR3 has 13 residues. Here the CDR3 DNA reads TGTGCCAGCAGCTTTCCGGGACAGTTTGGCTACACCTTC. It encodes CASSFPGQFGYTF.

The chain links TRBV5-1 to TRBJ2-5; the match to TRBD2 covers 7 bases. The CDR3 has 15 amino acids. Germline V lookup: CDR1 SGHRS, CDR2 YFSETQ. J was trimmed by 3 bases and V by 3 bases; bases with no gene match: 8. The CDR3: CASSWAGTTEETQYF. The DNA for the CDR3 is TGCGCCAGCAGCTGGGCCGGGACTACCGAAGAGACCCAGTACTTC.

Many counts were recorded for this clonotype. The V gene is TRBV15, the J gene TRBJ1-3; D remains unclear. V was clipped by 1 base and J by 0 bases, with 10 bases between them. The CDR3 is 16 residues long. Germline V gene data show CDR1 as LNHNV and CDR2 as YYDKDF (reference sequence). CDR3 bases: TGTGCCACCAGCAGAGTCGGATCCTTCTCTGGAAACACCATATATTTT. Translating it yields CATSRVGSFSGNTIYF. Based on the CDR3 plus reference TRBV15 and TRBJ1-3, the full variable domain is DAMVIQNPRYQVTQFGKPVTLSCSQTLNHNVMYWYQQKSSQAPKLLFHYYDKDFNNEADTPDNFQSRRPNTSFCFLDIRSPGLGDTAMYLCATSRVGSFSGNTIYFGEGSWLTVV.

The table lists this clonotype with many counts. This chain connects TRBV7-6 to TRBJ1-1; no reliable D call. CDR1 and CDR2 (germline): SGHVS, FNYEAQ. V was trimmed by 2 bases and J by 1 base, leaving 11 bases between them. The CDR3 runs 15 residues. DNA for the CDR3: TGTGCCAGCAGCTTAATTGCAAACGAGAACACTGAAGCTTTCTTT. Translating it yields CASSLIANENTEAFF. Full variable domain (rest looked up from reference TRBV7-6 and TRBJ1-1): GAGVSQSPRYKVTKRGQDVALRCDPISGHVSLYWYRQALGQGPEFLTYFNYEAQQDKSGLPNDRFSAERPEGSISTLTIQRTEQRDSAMYRCASSLIANENTEAFFGQGTRLTVV.

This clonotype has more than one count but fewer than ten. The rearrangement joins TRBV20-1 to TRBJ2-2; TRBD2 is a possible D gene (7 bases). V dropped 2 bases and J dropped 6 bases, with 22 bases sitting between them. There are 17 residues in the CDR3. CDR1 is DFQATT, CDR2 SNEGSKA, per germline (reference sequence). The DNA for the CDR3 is TGCAGTGCTAGAACCGTCACAGGGAGGGGCTTAGCCGGGGAGCTGTTTTTT. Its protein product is CSARTVTGRGLAGELFF.

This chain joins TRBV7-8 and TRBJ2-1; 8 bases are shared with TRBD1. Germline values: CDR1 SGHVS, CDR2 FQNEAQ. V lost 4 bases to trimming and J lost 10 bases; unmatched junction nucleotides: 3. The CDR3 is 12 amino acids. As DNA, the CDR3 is TGTGCCAGCAGCTCCCGGACAGGGGAGCAGTTCTTC. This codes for CASSSRTGEQFF.

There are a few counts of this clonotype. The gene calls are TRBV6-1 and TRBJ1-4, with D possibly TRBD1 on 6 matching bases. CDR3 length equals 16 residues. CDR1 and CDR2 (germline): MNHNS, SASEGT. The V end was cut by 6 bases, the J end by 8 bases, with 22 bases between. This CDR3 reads CASRRSPNRVDEKLFF. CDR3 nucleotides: TGTGCCAGCAGGAGATCCCCAAACAGGGTCGACGAAAAACTGTTTTTT.

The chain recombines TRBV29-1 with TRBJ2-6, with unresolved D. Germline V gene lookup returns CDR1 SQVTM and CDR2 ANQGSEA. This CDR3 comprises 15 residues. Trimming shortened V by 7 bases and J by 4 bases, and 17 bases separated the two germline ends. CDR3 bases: TGCAGCGCCACAGAGAGGATGGCCGGGGCCAACGTCCTGACTTTC. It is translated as CSATERMAGANVLTF.

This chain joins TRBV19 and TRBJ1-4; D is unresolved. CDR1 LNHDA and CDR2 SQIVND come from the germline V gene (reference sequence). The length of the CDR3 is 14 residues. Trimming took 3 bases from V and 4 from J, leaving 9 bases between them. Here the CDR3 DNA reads TGTGCCAGTAGTATTGCGGCCGGTAATGAAAAACTGTTTTTT. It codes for CASSIAAGNEKLFF.

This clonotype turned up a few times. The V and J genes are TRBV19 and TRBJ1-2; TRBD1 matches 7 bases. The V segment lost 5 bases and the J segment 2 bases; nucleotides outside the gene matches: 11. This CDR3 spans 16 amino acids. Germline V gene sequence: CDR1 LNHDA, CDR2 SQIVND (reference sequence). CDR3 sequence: CASSVAGTVKNYGYTF. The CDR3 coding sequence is TGTGCCAGTAGTGTCGCCGGGACAGTAAAAAACTATGGCTACACCTTC. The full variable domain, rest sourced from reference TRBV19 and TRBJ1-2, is DGGITQSPKYLFRKEGQNVTLSCEQNLNHDAMYWYRQDPGQGLRLIYYSQIVNDFQKGDIAEGYSVSREKKESFPLTVTSAQKNPTAFYLCASSVAGTVKNYGYTFGSGTRLTVV.

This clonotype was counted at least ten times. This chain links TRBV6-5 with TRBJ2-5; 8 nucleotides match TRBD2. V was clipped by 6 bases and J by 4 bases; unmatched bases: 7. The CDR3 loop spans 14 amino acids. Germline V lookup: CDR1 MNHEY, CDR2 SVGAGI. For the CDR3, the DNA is TGTGCCAGCAGGTTCCAAACTAGCGGAGAGACCCAGTACTTC. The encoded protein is CASRFQTSGETQYF.

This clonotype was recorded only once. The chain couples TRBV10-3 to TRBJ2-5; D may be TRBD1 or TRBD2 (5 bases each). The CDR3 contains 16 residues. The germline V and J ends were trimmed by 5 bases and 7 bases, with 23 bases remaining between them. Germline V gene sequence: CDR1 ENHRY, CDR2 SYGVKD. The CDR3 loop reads CAISSPRDPNGVTQYF. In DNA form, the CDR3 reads TGTGCCATCAGTTCCCCCAGGGACCCTAATGGGGTGACCCAGTACTTC.

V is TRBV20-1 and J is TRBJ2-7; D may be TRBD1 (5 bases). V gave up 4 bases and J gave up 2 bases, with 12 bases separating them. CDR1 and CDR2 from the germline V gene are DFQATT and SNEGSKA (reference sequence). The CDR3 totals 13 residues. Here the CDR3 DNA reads TGCAGTGCTATTTACAGGAGAACCTACGAGCAGTACTTC. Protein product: CSAIYRRTYEQYF.

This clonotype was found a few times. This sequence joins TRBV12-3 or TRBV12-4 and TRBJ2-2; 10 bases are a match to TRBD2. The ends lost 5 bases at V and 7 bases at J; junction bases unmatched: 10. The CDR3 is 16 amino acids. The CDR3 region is CASSPASGSGVGELFF. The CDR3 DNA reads TGTGCCAGCAGTCCAGCTAGCGGGAGCGGAGTCGGGGAGCTGTTTTTT.

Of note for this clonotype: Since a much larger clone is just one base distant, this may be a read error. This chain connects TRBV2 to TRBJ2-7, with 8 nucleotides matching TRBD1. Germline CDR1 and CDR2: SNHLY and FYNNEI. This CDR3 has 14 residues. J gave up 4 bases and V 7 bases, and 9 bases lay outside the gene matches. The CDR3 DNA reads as TGTGCCAGCAAGAGTCGGCAGGGGGCGTACGAGCAGTACTTC. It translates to CASKSRQGAYEQYF.

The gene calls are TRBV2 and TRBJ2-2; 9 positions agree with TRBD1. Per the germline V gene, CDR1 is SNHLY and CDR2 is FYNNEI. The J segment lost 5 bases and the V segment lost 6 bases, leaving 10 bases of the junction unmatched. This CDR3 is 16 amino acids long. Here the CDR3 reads CASRETGGGGTGELFF. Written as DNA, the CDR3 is TGTGCCAGCAGGGAAACAGGGGGCGGAGGGACCGGGGAGCTGTTTTTT.

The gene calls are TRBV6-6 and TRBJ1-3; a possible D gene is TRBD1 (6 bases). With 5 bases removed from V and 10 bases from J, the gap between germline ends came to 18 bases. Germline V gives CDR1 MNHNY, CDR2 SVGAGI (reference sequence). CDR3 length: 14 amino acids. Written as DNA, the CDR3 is TGTGCCAGCAGTGCTGGGAGGAGGGGGGGGACCATATATTTT. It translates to CASSAGRRGGTIYF.

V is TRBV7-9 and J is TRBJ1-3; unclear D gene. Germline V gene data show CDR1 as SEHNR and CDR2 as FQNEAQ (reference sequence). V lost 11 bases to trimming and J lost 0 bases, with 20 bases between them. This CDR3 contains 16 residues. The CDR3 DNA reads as TGTGCCCGAACCACTAGCAGTGATATCTCTGGAAACACCATATATTTT. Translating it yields CARTTSSDISGNTIYF.

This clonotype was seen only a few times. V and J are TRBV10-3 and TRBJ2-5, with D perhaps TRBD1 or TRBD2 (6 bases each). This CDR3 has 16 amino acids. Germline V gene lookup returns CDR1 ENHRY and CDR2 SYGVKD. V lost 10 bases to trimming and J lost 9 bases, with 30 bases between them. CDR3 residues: CATRTTFGGPRGAQYF. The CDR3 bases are TGTGCCACACGCACCACCTTTGGGGGTCCAAGGGGGGCCCAGTACTTC.

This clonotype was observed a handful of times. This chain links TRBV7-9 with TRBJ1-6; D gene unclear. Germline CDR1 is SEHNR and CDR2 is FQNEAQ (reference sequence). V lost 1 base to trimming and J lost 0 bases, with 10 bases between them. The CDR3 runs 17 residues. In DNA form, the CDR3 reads TGTGCCAGCAGCTTAGTTTCGGGTTTCTCCTATAATTCACCCCTCCACTTT. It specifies CASSLVSGFSYNSPLHF.